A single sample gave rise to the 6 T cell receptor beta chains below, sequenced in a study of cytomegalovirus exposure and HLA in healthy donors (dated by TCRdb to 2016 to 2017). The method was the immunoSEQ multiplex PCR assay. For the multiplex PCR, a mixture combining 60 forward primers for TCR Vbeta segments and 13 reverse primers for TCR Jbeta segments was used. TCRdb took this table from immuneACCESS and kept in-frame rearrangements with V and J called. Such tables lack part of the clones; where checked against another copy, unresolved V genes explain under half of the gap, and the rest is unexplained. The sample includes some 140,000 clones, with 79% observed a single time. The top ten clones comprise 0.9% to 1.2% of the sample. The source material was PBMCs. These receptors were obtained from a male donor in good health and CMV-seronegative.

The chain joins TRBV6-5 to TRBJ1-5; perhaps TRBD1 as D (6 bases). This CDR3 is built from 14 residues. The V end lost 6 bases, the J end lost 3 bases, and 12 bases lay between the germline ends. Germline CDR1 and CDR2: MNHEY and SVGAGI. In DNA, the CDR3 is TGTGCCAGCAGCCACAGGGATTACAATCAGCCCCAGCATTTT. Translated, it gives CASSHRDYNQPQHF.

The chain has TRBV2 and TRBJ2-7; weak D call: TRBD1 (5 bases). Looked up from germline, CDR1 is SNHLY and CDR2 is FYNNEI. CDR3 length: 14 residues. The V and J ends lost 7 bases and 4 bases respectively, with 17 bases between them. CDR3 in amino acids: CASNPSGRTYEQYF. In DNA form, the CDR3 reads TGTGCCAGCAACCCCTCAGGGCGGACGTACGAGCAGTACTTC.

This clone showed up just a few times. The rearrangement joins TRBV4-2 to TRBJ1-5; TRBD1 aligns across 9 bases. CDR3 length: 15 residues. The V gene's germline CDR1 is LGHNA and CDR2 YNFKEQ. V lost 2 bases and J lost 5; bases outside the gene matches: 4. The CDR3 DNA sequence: TGTGCCAGCAGCCAATGGGACAGGGCAGATCAGCCCCAGCATTTT. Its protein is CASSQWDRADQPQHF.

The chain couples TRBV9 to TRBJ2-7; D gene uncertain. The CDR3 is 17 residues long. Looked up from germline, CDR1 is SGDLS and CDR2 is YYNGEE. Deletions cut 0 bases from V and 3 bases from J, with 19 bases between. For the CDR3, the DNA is TGTGCCAGCAGCGTAGCCTCCGACTCTGACTTCAGCTACGAGCAGTACTTC. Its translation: CASSVASDSDFSYEQYF.

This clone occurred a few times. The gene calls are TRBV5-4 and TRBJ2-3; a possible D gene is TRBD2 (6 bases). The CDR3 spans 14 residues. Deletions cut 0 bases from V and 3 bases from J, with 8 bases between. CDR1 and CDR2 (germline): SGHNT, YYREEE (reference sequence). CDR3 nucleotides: TGTGCCAGCAGCTTGGGTGGGGGGACAGATACGCAGTATTTT. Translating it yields CASSLGGGTDTQYF.

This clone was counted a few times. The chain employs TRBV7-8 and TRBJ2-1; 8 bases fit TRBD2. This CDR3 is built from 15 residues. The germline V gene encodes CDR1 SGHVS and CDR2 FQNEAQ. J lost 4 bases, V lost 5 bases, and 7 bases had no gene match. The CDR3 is CASSGPRGGYNEQFF. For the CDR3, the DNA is TGTGCCAGCAGCGGCCCCCGCGGGGGGTACAATGAGCAGTTCTTC.